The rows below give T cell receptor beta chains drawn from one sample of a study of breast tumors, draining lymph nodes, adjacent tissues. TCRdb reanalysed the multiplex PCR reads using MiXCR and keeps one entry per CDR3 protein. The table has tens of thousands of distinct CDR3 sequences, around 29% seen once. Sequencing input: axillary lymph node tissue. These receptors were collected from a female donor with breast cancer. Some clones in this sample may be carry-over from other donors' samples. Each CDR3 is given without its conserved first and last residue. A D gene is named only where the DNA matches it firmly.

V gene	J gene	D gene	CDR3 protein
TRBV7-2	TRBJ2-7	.	ASSRTSGPTYEQY
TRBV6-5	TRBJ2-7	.	ASSYSYSSTAAVYEQY
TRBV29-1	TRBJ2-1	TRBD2	SVHSGGGPNEQF
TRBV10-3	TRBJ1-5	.	AISESRGSNQPQH
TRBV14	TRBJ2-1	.	ASSQVRRGGEQF
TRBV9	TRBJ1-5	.	ASSVAGEGYKQPQH
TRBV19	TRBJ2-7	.	ASSSLQGKYEQY
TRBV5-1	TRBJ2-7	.	ASSIGQRAYQQY
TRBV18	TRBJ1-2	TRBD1	ASSLGTENYGYT
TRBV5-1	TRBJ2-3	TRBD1	ASSLTGGADTRY
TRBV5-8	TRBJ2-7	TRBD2	ASGGGIPIYEQY
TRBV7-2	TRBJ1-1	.	ASSLEGRVTEAF
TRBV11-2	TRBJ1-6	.	ASSARGGVDSPLH
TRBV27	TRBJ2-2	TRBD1	ASRVGQVTGELF
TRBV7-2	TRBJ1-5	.	ASSFDNQPQH
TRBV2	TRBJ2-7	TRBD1	ASSLTNRGRIGEQY
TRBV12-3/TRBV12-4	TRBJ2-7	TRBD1	ASSSGTGVEYEQY
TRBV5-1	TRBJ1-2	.	ASSLKVGAGRAYGYT
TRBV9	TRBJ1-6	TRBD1	ASSVSAKGGAGNSPLH
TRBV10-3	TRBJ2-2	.	AISEVAINLGGELF
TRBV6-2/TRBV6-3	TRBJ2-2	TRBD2	ASSSRGLAGVGTGELF
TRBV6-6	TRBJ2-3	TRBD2	ASSHSTPGGSTDTQY
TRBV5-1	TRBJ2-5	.	ASSLDTGPAETQC
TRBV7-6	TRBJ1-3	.	ASMAPVGNTIY
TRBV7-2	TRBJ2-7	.	ASARDGSSYEQY
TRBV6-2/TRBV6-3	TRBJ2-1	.	ASSYGETSSYNEQF
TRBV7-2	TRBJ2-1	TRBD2	ASSFLAGGGVNEQF
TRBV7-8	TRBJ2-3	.	ASSLWARDTQY
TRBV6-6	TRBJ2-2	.	ASSYSQPGELF
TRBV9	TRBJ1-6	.	ASSVIDRTDYNSPLH
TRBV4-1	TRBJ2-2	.	ASSQRGQNTGELF
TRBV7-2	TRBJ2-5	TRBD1	AATGVQETQY
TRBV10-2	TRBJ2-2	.	ASGGRGGGELF
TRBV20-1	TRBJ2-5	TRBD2	SAPPIPGLSKETQY
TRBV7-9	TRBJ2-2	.	ASYRGGELF
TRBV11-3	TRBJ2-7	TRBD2	ASSGSLAGESYEQY
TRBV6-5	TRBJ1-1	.	ANSSTGPNTEAF
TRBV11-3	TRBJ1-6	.	ASKIGTETSPLH
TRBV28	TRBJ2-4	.	ASSLFGVLAKNIQY
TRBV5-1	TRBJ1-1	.	ASSLDGGPTEAF
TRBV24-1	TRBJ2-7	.	ATSDPNPPYEQY
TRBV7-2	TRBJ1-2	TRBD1	ASSLAARTGGGYT
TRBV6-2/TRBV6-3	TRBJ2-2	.	ASSEGPLRAGELF
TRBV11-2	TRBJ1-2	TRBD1	ASSLATGDYGYT
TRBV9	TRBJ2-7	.	ASSVEVFGGWYEQY
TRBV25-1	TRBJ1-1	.	ASSEWGGAYTEAF
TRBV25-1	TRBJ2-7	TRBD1	ASRRDSSYEQY
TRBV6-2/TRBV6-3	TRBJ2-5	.	ASSYPETQY
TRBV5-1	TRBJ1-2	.	ASSDDSYGYT
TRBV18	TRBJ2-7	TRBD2	ASSETSGSFEQY
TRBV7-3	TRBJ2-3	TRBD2	ASSLGLAGVDTQY
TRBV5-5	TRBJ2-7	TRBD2	ASSPRLADYEQY
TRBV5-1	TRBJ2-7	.	ASSPGEGYEQY
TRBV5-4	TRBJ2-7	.	ASSSDFASYEQY
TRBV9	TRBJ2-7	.	ASSVEPPYEQY
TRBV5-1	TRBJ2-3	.	ASSLYMDTDTQY
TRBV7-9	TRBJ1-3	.	ASSRTTQSSGNTIY